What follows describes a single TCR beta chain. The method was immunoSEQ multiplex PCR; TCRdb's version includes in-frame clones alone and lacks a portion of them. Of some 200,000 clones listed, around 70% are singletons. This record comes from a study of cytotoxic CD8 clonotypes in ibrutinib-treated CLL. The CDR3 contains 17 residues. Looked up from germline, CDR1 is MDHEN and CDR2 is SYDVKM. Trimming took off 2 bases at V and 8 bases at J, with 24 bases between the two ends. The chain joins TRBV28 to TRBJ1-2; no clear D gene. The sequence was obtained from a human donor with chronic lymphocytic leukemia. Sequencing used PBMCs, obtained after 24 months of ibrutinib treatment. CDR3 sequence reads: CASSLGGGPRAWRGYTF. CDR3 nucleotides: TGTGCCAGCAGTTTAGGTGGTGGACCGCGCGCGTGGCGAGGCTACACCTTC.